The present TCR beta chain was sequenced within a study of blood T cell repertoires in COVID-19. Across the whole study: Acute and convalescent COVID-19 specimens originated in the United States, Italy and Spain. Sample material is recorded as cDNA or gDNA derived from T cells, B-cell-depleted T cells, or PBMCs.

The CDR3 length is 16 residues. CDR1 and CDR2 from the germline V gene are MDHEN and SYDVKM. V was pared by 2 bases and J by 1 base, with 13 bases between. In the authors' workflow: Estimated nucleated cell counts came from reference gene primer amplification. Clones were read by immunoSEQ multiplex PCR, and TCRdb kept only the in-frame ones, dropping some. V and J calls and clone size are copied from that table; D and trimming were computed from the DNA. The sample consists of some 140,000 clones, about 76% of them appearing once. This clonotype was obtained from a man older than 75 with acute or convalescent COVID-19. The sequencing sample was made of peripheral blood. This chain links TRBV28 with TRBJ2-3; tentatively, D is TRBD1 (6 bases). Written as DNA, the CDR3 is TGTGCCAGCAGTTTAATGGGGGCTATAGGCACAGATACGCAGTATTTT. This gives the protein CASSLMGAIGTDTQYF. Full variable domain (rest looked up from reference TRBV28 and TRBJ2-3): DVKVTQSSRYLVKRTGEKVFLECVQDMDHENMFWYRQDPGLGLRLIYFSYDVKMKEKGDIPEGYSVSREKKERFSLILESASTNQTSMYLCASSLMGAIGTDTQYFGPGTRLTVL.